The entry below describes one TCR beta chain. Isolation of CD8+ and CD4+ T cells was performed negatively, whereas enrichment of TEMRA cells was done by FACS. This sample was included in a study of CD8 T cells in Susac syndrome. Germline V gene data show CDR1 as MDHEN and CDR2 as SYDVKM. The V gene lost 6 bases and the J gene lost 7 bases, with 16 bases spanning the gap. This CDR3 has 13 amino acids. Random hexamers were used to reverse transcribe the RNA input (roughly 0.5 to 1 ug). MiXCR, applied by TCRdb to the immunoSEQ multiplex PCR reads, yields one record per CDR3 protein. The top ten clones hold 0.1% of a sample with about 210,000 distinct CDR3 sequences, approximately 93% of them seen once.

The chain recombines TRBV28 with TRBJ2-7; a possible D gene is TRBD2 (6 bases). The TCR was taken from a human donor in good health. Material: CD4+ T cells from PBMCs. This chain's CDR3 is CASRRDLAREQYF. For the CDR3, the DNA is TGTGCCAGCAGAAGGGACTTAGCTAGGGAGCAGTACTTC.